The clone carrying this T cell receptor beta chain was seen at least ten times. This sample was taken from a study of T cells in Graves' hyperthyroidism and ophthalmopathy. Amplification of TCR beta CDR3 regions was performed using RNA transcripts as template. When the TCR CDR3 underwent first-round RT-PCR, the HTBI primer set was used. MiXCR was run by TCRdb on the multiplex PCR reads, yielding one entry per CDR3 protein. The sample records fewer than 500,000 distinct CDR3 sequences, about 13% being singletons. Sequencing input: blood. The clonotype comes from a man aged 25 to 40 with Graves' hyperthyroidism that later progressed to Graves' ophthalmopathy.

The CDR3 DNA reads as TGTGCCAGCAGGATCACAGGGGGCGCTTACTATGGCTACACCTTC. Translation gives CASRITGGAYYGYTF. This chain links TRBV6-2 or TRBV6-3 with TRBJ1-2; TRBD1 aligns across 9 bases. V lost 6 bases and J lost 3; bases outside the gene matches: 8. Looked up from germline, CDR1 is MNHEY and CDR2 is SVGEGT. The CDR3 is 15 amino acids.